Presented here are 28 T cell receptor beta chains from one specimen sequenced in a study of radiotherapy plus CTLA-4 blockade in lung cancer. Clones were read by immunoSEQ multiplex PCR, and TCRdb kept only the in-frame ones, dropping some. The profile shows tens of thousands of clones, 70% to 80% of them singletons. The sample in question was peripheral blood, obtained from a patient treated with radiotherapy plus ipilimumab. These receptors were obtained from a human donor with non-small cell lung cancer that progressed on radiotherapy plus ipilimumab.

This sequence joins TRBV10-1 and TRBJ2-3, with TRBD2 matching 10 bases. The CDR3 is 14 residues long. CDR1 and CDR2 from the germline V gene are WNHNN and SYGVQD (reference sequence). The ends lost 3 bases at V and 5 bases at J; junction bases unmatched: 2. CDR3 bases: TGCGCCAGCAGTGAAGCGGGAGGGAGAGATACGCAGTATTTT. Its protein product is CASSEAGGRDTQYF.

Judged by abundance, this clone is medium-sized (0.01 to 0.1%). The CDR3 DNA sequence: TGTGCCAGCAGCTCGGGCGAAAAACTGTTTTTT. Encoded protein: CASSSGEKLFF. This chain joins TRBV5-4 and TRBJ1-4; no clear D. The CDR3 extends over 11 amino acids. Germline lookup yields CDR1 SGHNT and CDR2 YYREEE (reference sequence). V was trimmed by 3 bases and J by 8 bases, leaving 5 bases between them.

The rearrangement links TRBV18 to TRBJ2-1; TRBD2 might be the D (6 bases). The V gene lost 3 bases and the J gene lost 9 bases, with 9 bases spanning the gap. CDR3 length: 12 residues. CDR1 is KGHSH and CDR2 is LQKENI in the germline V gene. The CDR3 protein is CASSPYSGEQFF. CDR3 bases: TGTGCCAGCTCACCCTATAGCGGTGAGCAGTTCTTC.

This clone turned up a few times. V usage is TRBV11-2 and J usage is TRBJ2-2; D ambiguous. CDR1 is SGHAT, CDR2 FQNNGV, per germline. Trimming removed 7 bases from V and 3 bases from J, with 18 bases in between. The CDR3 sequence is 16 residues long. The CDR3 DNA is TGTGCCAGCACCATTTCTGAAGGGCTCGACACCGGGGAGCTGTTTTTT. This gives the protein CASTISEGLDTGELFF.

The rearrangement uses TRBV4-1 and TRBJ2-5; D call uncertain. The CDR3 extends over 16 amino acids. Looked up from germline, CDR1 is MGHRA and CDR2 is YSYEKL. Trimming stripped 0 bases from V and 1 base from J, with 12 bases between. The CDR3 nucleotides read TGCGCCAGCAGCCAAGAGGCTCCGGGCGCCCAAGAGACCCAGTACTTC. Amino acids: CASSQEAPGAQETQYF.

The chain couples TRBV4-3 to TRBJ1-1, with 9 bases that match TRBD1. Germline loops: CDR1 LGHNA, CDR2 YSLEER. This CDR3 spans 18 amino acids. V lost 0 bases, J lost 3 bases, and 11 bases stayed unmatched. The CDR3 coding sequence is TGCGCCAGCAGCCAAGATGTATTAGGACAGGGGCTATACACTGAAGCTTTCTTT. It translates to CASSQDVLGQGLYTEAFF.

This clone was detected only once. A read error may produce the germline difference seen at one junction end. The CDR3 is CASREDRVSYEQHF. The CDR3 nucleotides are TGTGCCAGCCGCGAGGACAGGGTTAGCTACGAGCAGCACTTC. The chain is built from TRBV6-6 and TRBJ2-7; 8 bases are a match to TRBD1. The CDR3 loop spans 14 amino acids. Germline V lookup: CDR1 MNHNY, CDR2 SVGAGI (reference sequence).

The chain recombines TRBV5-1 with TRBJ1-1; 8 nucleotides agree with TRBD1. Germline CDR1 is SGHRS and CDR2 is YFSETQ. CDR3 length equals 13 residues. V gave up 4 bases and J gave up 3 bases; unmatched junction bases: 2. The CDR3 here is CASSGQGHTEAFF. CDR3 nucleotide sequence: TGCGCCAGCAGCGGACAGGGACACACTGAAGCTTTCTTT.

V gene TRBV2 combines with J gene TRBJ2-7; 9 bases are a match to TRBD2. Germline assignment: CDR1 SNHLY and CDR2 FYNNEI. The V segment lost 4 bases and the J segment 0 bases; nucleotides outside the gene matches: 4. The CDR3 totals 15 residues. The CDR3, as DNA: TGTGCCAGCAGTGGACTAGCGGAGCCCTCCTACGAGCAGTACTTC. As protein: CASSGLAEPSYEQYF.

This chain links TRBV7-9 with TRBJ2-1; D is ambiguous. V lost 1 base and J 0 bases, leaving 10 bases between the germline ends. The CDR3 covers 16 residues. Germline CDR1 reads SEHNR; CDR2 reads FQNEAQ (reference sequence). As DNA, the CDR3 is TGTGCCAGCAGCTTAGGCGATACAAGCTCCTACAATGAGCAGTTCTTC. Encoded protein: CASSLGDTSSYNEQFF.

J is TRBJ1-2 and V is TRBV13; 7 nucleotides line up with TRBD1. The CDR3 has 17 amino acids. Germline V gene lookup returns CDR1 PRHDT and CDR2 FYEKMQ (reference sequence). V trimming: 5 bases; J trimming: 1 base; junction bases outside the gene matches: 13. The CDR3 DNA follows: TGTGCCAGCAGCCCGGGAGGACAGGACCTCCTTAACTATGGCTACACCTTC. Translation gives CASSPGGQDLLNYGYTF.

This chain uses TRBV11-3 with TRBJ2-3; TRBD2 is a possible D gene (6 bases). Germline assignment: CDR1 SGHNT and CDR2 YENEEA. V lost 1 base and J lost 9, with 17 bases in between. This CDR3 spans 15 amino acids. CDR3 sequence reads: CASSLGGERSTTQYF. CDR3 coding DNA: TGTGCCAGCAGCTTAGGGGGGGAGCGGTCGACCACGCAGTATTTT.

The chain links TRBV13 to TRBJ1-1; D unresolved. The CDR3 is made up of 15 amino acids. V dropped 2 bases and J dropped 1 base, with 11 bases sitting between them. Germline V CDR1 and CDR2: PRHDT, FYEKMQ (reference sequence). Here the CDR3 reads CASSLIGLPNTEAFF. The CDR3 DNA is TGTGCCAGCAGCTTAATAGGGCTCCCGAACACTGAAGCTTTCTTT.

In regard to this clone: The junction differs from germline at one of its ends, possibly a read error. J is TRBJ2-1 and V is TRBV9, with 9 bases identical to TRBD1. The V gene's germline CDR1 is SGDLS and CDR2 YYNGEE. This CDR3 is built from 13 residues. The CDR3 nucleotides read TGTGCCAGCAGCGTAGATCCGGGACAGGGTATTGTCTTC. It translates to CASSVDPGQGIVF. Combining the CDR3 with reference TRBV9 and TRBJ2-1 gives the whole variable domain DSGVTQTPKHLITATGQRVTLRCSPRSGDLSVYWYQQSLDQGLQFLIQYYNGEERAKGNILERFSAQQFPDLHSELNLSSLELGDSALYFCASSVDPGQGIVFGPGTRLTVL.

V is TRBV5-8 and J is TRBJ1-1, with 7 bases fitting TRBD1. V lost 4 bases to trimming and J lost 8 bases; unmatched junction nucleotides: 5. Looked up from germline, CDR1 is SGHTS and CDR2 is YDEGEE. The length of the CDR3 is 12 residues. CDR3 coding DNA: TGTGCCAGCAGCCATCAGACAGGGGAAGCTTTCTTT. It encodes CASSHQTGEAFF. The variable domain in full, completed from reference TRBV5-8 and TRBJ1-1, reads EAGVTQSPTHLIKTRGQQATLRCSPISGHTSVYWYQQALGLGLQFLLWYDEGEERNRGNFPPRFSGRQFPNYSSELNVNALELEDSALYLCASSHQTGEAFFGQGTRLTVV.

V gene TRBV11-2 combines with J gene TRBJ2-3; 8 nucleotides agree with TRBD1. The CDR3 spans 16 residues. CDR1 SGHAT and CDR2 FQNNGV come from the germline V gene. With V trimmed by 1 base and J by 1 base, 4 bases remained unmatched. Here the CDR3 reads CASSLGWGQGTDTQYF. CDR3 nucleotides: TGTGCCAGCAGCTTAGGATGGGGACAGGGCACAGATACGCAGTATTTT.

V usage is TRBV28 and J usage is TRBJ2-7; 11 nucleotides agree with TRBD2. This CDR3 region has 17 residues. The V segment lost 11 bases and the J segment 2 bases; nucleotides outside the gene matches: 17. CDR1 and CDR2 from the germline V gene are MDHEN and SYDVKM. CDR3 amino acids: CACIPGTSGSSAYEQYF. The DNA of the CDR3 is TGTGCCTGTATACCAGGGACTAGCGGATCCTCCGCCTACGAGCAGTACTTC.

The chain links TRBV6-6 to TRBJ2-3; the D gene is possibly TRBD2 (6 bases). Germline values: CDR1 MNHNY, CDR2 SVGAGI (reference sequence). Trimming removed 2 bases at V and 0 bases at J, with 9 bases between. There are 15 residues in the CDR3. CDR3 residues: CASSYGGSSTDTQYF. In nucleotides, the CDR3 is TGTGCCAGCAGTTACGGGGGGTCTAGCACAGATACGCAGTATTTT.

Only one count was recorded for this clone. The chain has TRBV30 and TRBJ2-2, with 10 nucleotides matching TRBD1. This CDR3 is 16 amino acids long. Per germline, CDR1 GTSNPN and CDR2 SVGIG (reference sequence). Trimming removed 0 bases from V and 7 bases from J; junction bases left unmatched: 8. CDR3 in DNA: TGTGCCTGGAGTGTTAGGAGACAGGGGGCGGTCGGGGAGCTGTTTTTT. Amino acid sequence: CAWSVRRQGAVGELFF.

This clone was counted once. The chain combines TRBV4-2 with TRBJ1-5; D unresolved. V shed 1 base and J shed 6 bases, with 13 bases lying between them. Germline-derived CDR1 and CDR2 are LGHNA and YNFKEQ. CDR3 length equals 15 residues. The CDR3 here is CASSQAFESPQPQHF. Written as DNA, the CDR3 is TGTGCCAGCAGCCAAGCATTCGAATCGCCTCAGCCCCAGCATTTT.

The chain employs TRBV7-9 and TRBJ1-2; D is possibly TRBD1 (5 bases). The germline gives CDR1 SEHNR, CDR2 FQNEAQ (reference sequence). This CDR3 region has 12 residues. V dropped 4 bases and J dropped 8 bases, with 11 bases sitting between them. The CDR3 reads CASSSTGLGYTF. CDR3 bases: TGTGCCAGCAGCTCAACAGGATTGGGCTACACCTTC. Complete variable domain (other parts from reference TRBV7-9 and TRBJ1-2): DTGVSQNPRHKITKRGQNVTFRCDPISEHNRLYWYRQTLGQGPEFLTYFQNEAQLEKSRLLSDRFSAERPKGSFSTLEIQRTEQGDSAMYLCASSSTGLGYTFGSGTRLTVV.

The chain carries TRBV7-9 and TRBJ2-7; D gene ambiguous. Trimming took off 2 bases at V and 3 bases at J, with 5 bases between the two ends. Per germline, CDR1 SEHNR and CDR2 FQNEAQ (reference sequence). This CDR3 region has 12 residues. The CDR3 DNA reads as TGTGCCAGCAGCTTAACGGGCTACGAGCAGTACTTC. This translates into CASSLTGYEQYF.

The CDR3: CASSPGLAGVIEQYF. The CDR3 DNA sequence: TGTGCCAGCAGCCCAGGACTAGCGGGAGTGATCGAGCAGTACTTC. The V call is TRBV9, the J call TRBJ2-7; 13 bases are shared with TRBD2. The CDR3 runs 15 residues. J gave up 6 bases and V 4 bases, and 7 bases lay outside the gene matches. Per germline, CDR1 SGDLS and CDR2 YYNGEE.

In its sample, this clone ranks as medium-sized. The CDR3 coding sequence is TGTGCCAGCAGCTTGGTCGACAGGGAGGACACTGAAGCTTTCTTT. Its protein is CASSLVDREDTEAFF. The genes are TRBV5-4 and TRBJ1-1; 7 bases fit TRBD1. The J segment lost 3 bases and the V segment lost 0 bases, leaving 5 bases of the junction unmatched. Per the germline V gene, CDR1 is SGHNT and CDR2 is YYREEE (reference sequence). The CDR3 is 15 residues long.

The chain recombines TRBV27 with TRBJ2-1; 10 bases are a match to TRBD2. In germline, CDR1 is MNHEY, CDR2 SMNVEV (reference sequence). This CDR3 has 14 amino acids. J gave up 1 base and V 8 bases, and 2 bases lay outside the gene matches. The CDR3 DNA sequence: TGTGCCAGCCGTAGCGGGGGGTCCTACAATGAGCAGTTCTTC. It is translated as CASRSGGSYNEQFF.

This clone has a handful of counts. This chain links TRBV7-9 with TRBJ1-4; D call uncertain. Germline values: CDR1 SEHNR, CDR2 FQNEAQ (reference sequence). The V end lost 1 base, the J end lost 0 bases, and 9 bases lay between the germline ends. CDR3 length: 16 residues. The CDR3 nucleotides are TGTGCCAGCAGCTTAGGCCAGGCAACAACTAATGAAAAACTGTTTTTT. It encodes CASSLGQATTNEKLFF.

This chain links TRBV6-1 with TRBJ1-1; 8 nucleotides line up with TRBD1. The germline CDR1 and CDR2 sequences are MNHNS and SASEGT. The CDR3 consists of 15 residues. Germline trimming cut 3 bases from V and 1 base from J; bases unmatched to any gene: 4. The DNA for the CDR3 is TGTGCCAGCAGTGACCAGGACAGGGCGAACACTGAAGCTTTCTTT. This gives the protein CASSDQDRANTEAFF.

V gene TRBV7-8 combines with J gene TRBJ2-3; tentatively, D is TRBD2 (5 bases). The germline gives CDR1 SGHVS, CDR2 FQNEAQ. There are 14 residues in the CDR3. V gave up 8 bases and J gave up 3 bases, with 15 bases separating them. Written as DNA, the CDR3 is TGTGCCAGCCTCACCGGGGTGGGTACAGATACGCAGTATTTT. Translation: CASLTGVGTDTQYF.